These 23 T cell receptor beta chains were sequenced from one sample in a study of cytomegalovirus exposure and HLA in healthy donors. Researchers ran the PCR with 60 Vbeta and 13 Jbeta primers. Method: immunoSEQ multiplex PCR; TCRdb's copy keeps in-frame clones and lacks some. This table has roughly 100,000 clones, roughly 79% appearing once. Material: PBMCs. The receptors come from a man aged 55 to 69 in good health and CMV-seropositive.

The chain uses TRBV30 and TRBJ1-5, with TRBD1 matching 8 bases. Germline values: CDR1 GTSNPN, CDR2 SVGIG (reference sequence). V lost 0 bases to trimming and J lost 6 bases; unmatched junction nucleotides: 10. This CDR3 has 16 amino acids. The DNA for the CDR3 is TGTGCCTGGAGTGTACAGGACAGGGAGGTGAGTCAGCCCCAGCATTTT. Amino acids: CAWSVQDREVSQPQHF.

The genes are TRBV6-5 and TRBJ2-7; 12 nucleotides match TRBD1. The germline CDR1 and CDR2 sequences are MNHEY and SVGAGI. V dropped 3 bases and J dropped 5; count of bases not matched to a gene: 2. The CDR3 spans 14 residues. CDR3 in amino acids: CASSYGTGGNEQYF. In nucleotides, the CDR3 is TGTGCCAGCAGTTATGGGACAGGGGGCAACGAGCAGTACTTC.

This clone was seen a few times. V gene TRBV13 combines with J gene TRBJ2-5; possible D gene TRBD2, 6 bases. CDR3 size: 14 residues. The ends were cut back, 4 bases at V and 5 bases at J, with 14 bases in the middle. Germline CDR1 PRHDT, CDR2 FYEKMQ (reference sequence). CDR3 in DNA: TGTGCCAGCAGCTCCGCCGGTCGGGGGGAGACCCAGTACTTC. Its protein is CASSSAGRGETQYF.

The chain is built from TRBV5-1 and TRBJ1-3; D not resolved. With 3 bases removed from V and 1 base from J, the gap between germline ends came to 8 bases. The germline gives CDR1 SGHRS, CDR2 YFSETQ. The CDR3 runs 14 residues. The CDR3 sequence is CASSSLESGNTIYF. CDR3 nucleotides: TGCGCCAGCAGCTCCCTGGAGTCTGGAAACACCATATATTTT.

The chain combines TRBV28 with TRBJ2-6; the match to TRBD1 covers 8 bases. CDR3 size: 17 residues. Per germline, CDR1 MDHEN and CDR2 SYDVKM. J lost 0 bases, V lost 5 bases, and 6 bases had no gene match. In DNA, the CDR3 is TGTGCCAGCAGTGGCGGACAGGGCTTCTCTGGGGCCAACGTCCTGACTTTC. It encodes CASSGGQGFSGANVLTF.

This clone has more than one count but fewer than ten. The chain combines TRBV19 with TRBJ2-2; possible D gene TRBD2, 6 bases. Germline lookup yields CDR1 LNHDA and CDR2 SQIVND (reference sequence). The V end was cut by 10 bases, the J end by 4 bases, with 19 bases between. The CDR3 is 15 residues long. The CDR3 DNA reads TGTGCCACCTCTTCCCGGGACTCGCCCACCGGGGAGCTGTTTTTT. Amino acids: CATSSRDSPTGELFF.

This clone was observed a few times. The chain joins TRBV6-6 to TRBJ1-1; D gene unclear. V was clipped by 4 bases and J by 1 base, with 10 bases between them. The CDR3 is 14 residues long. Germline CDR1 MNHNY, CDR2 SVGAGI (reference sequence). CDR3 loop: CASSSYEGNTEAFF. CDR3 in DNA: TGTGCCAGCAGTTCATATGAGGGGAACACTGAAGCTTTCTTT.

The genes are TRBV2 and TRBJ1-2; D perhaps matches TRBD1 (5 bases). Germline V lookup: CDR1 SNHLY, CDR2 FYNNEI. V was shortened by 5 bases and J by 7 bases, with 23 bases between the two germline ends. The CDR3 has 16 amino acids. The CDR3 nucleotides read TGTGCCAGCAGTTCCGACAGTTTTCTAAGCTCAAGTGGCTACACCTTC. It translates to CASSSDSFLSSSGYTF.

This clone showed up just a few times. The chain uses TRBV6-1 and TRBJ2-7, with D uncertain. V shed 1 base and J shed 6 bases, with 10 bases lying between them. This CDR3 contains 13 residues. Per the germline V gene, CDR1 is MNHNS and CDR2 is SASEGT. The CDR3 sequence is CASSEVVRIEQYF. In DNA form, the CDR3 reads TGTGCCAGCAGTGAAGTGGTGAGGATCGAGCAGTACTTC.

The CDR3 region is CASSRAGTGPTDTQYF. The CDR3 DNA follows: TGTGCCAGCAGCCGAGCCGGGACAGGGCCCACAGATACGCAGTATTTT. The V and J genes are TRBV9 and TRBJ2-3, with TRBD1 identical over 9 bases. The CDR3 covers 16 residues. Germline V gene lookup returns CDR1 SGDLS and CDR2 YYNGEE. The ends lost 4 bases at V and 2 bases at J; junction bases unmatched: 8.

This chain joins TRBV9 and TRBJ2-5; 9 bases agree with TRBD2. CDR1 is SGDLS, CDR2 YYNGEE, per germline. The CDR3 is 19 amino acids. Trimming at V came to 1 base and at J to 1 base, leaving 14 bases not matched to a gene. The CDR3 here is CASSVNSGAAGGLQETQYF. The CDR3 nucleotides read TGTGCCAGCAGCGTAAATTCAGGTGCAGCGGGGGGACTCCAAGAGACCCAGTACTTC. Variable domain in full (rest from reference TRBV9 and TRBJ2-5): DSGVTQTPKHLITATGQRVTLRCSPRSGDLSVYWYQQSLDQGLQFLIQYYNGEERAKGNILERFSAQQFPDLHSELNLSSLELGDSALYFCASSVNSGAAGGLQETQYFGPGTRLLVL.

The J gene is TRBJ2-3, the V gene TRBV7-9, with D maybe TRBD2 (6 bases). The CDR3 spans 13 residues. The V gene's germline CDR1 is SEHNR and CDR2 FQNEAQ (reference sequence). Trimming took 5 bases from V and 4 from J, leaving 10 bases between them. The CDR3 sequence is CASSGWGADTQYF. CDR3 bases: TGTGCCAGCAGCGGCTGGGGGGCAGATACGCAGTATTTT.

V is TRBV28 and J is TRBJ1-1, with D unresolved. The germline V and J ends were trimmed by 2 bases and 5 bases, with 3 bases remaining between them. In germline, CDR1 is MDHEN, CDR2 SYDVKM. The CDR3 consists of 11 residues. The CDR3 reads CASSLATEAFF. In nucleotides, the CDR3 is TGTGCCAGCAGTTTAGCGACTGAAGCTTTCTTT.

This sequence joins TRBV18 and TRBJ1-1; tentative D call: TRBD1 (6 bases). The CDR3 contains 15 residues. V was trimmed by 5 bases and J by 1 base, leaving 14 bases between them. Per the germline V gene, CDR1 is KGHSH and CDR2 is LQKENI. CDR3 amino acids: CASSSTRQENTEAFF. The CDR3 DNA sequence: TGTGCCAGCTCATCGACTCGACAGGAGAACACTGAAGCTTTCTTT. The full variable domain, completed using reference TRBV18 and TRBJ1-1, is NAGVMQNPRHLVRRRGQEARLRCSPMKGHSHVYWYRQLPEEGLKFMVYLQKENIIDESGMPKERFSAEFPKEGPSILRIQQVVRGDSAAYFCASSSTRQENTEAFFGQGTRLTVV.

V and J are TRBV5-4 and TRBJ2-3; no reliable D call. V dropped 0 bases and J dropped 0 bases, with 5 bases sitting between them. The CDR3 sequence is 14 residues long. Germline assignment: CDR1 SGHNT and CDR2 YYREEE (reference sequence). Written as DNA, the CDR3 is TGTGCCAGCAGCTTGGTGGCAAGCACAGATACGCAGTATTTT. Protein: CASSLVASTDTQYF.

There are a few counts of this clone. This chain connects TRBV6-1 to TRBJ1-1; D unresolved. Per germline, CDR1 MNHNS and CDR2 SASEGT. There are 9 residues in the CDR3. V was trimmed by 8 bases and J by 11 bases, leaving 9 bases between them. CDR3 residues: CASPSQAFF. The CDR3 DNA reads TGTGCCAGCCCATCACAGGCTTTCTTT.

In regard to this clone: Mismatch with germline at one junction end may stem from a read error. The DNA of the CDR3 is TGTGCCATCAGTGAGTCAGGGGGCTCCTACGAGCGGTACTTC. It yields the protein CAISESGGSYERYF. This chain joins TRBV10-3 and TRBJ2-7; TRBD1 matches 7 bases. This CDR3 is built from 14 residues. Germline V lookup: CDR1 ENHRY, CDR2 SYGVKD.

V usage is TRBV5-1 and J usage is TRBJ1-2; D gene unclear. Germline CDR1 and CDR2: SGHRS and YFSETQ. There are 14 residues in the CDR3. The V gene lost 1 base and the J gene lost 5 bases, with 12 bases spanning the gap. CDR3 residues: CASSLSGARYGYTF. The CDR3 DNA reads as TGCGCCAGCAGCTTGAGCGGTGCACGTTATGGCTACACCTTC.

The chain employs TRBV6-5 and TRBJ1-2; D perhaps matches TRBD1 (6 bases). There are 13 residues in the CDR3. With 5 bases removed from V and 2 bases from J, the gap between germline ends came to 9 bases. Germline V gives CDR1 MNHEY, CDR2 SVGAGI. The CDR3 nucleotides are TGTGCCAGCAGTATAACAGGGAACTATGGCTACACCTTC. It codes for CASSITGNYGYTF.

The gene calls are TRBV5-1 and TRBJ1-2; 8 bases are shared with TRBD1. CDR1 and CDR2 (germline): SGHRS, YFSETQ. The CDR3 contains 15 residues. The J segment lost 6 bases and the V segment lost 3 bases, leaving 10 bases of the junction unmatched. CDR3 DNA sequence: TGCGCCAGCAGCTCCCCCAGGGGGCTCAAAGATGGCTACACCTTC. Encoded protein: CASSSPRGLKDGYTF.

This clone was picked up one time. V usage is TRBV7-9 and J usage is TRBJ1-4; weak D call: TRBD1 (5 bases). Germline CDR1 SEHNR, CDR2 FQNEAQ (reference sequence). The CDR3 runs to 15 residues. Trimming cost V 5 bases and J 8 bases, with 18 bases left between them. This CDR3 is CASSTSGWLGEKLFF. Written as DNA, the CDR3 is TGTGCCAGCAGCACCTCAGGGTGGCTTGGAGAAAAACTGTTTTTT. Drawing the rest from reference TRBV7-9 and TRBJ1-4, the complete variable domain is DTGVSQNPRHKITKRGQNVTFRCDPISEHNRLYWYRQTLGQGPEFLTYFQNEAQLEKSRLLSDRFSAERPKGSFSTLEIQRTEQGDSAMYLCASSTSGWLGEKLFFGSGTQLSVL.

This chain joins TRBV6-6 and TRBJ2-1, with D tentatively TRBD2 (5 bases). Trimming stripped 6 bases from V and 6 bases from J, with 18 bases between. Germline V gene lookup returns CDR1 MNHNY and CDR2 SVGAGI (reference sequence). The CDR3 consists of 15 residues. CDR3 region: CASSHRGSSVNEQFF. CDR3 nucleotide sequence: TGTGCCAGCAGCCACCGAGGGAGTAGTGTCAATGAGCAGTTCTTC.

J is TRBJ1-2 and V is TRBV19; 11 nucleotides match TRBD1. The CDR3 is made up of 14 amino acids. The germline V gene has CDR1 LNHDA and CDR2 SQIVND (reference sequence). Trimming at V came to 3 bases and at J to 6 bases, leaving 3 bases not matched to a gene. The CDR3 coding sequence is TGTGCCAGTAGTATTGGACAGGGGGCGAATGGCTACACCTTC. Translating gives CASSIGQGANGYTF.